A selection of T cell receptor beta chains follows, all from one sample in a study of T cell responses to AZD1222 COVID-19 vaccine. TCRdb's table, derived via immunoSEQ multiplex PCR, lists solely in-frame clones and lacks some. The data show about 140,000 clones, just over 85% seen once. The specimen was peripheral blood, collected on day 0 of AZD1222 vaccination. These receptors all come from an adult in good health. Each CDR3 is given with its conserved first and last residue. The D gene is left open where the match is weak. Part of the rows lack a size; the others show once, few, many or a class for expanded clones.

TRBV18	once	TRBJ1-2	-	TGTGCCAGCTCACGCGGGGAGGGACGGTATGGCTACACCTTC	CASSRGEGRYGYTF
TRBV10-3	-	TRBJ1-1	-	TGTGCCATCAGTGGCTCCGCACTTAGCATGAACACTGAAGCTTTCTTT	CAISGSALSMNTEAFF
TRBV19	once	TRBJ1-2	-	TGTGCCAGTAGTATATCCCTCGCTGGGTATGGCTACACCTTC	CASSISLAGYGYTF
TRBV15	once	TRBJ1-6	-	TGTGCCACCAGCAGAGAAAGAGGGGGGAATTCACCCCTCCACTTT	CATSRERGGNSPLHF
TRBV29-1	-	TRBJ2-7	-	TGCAGCGCCCAGCTGACTCACCCGCCGAACGAGCAGTACTTC	CSAQLTHPPNEQYF
TRBV27	-	TRBJ2-1	TRBD1	TGTGCCAGCAACTCTGACAGGGGGGGCTACAATGAGCAGTTCTTC	CASNSDRGGYNEQFF
TRBV3-1/TRBV3-2	-	TRBJ1-2	-	TGTGCCAGCAGCCAGGGTTCAGATGGCTACACCTTC	CASSQGSDGYTF
TRBV6-5	-	TRBJ1-1	-	TGTGCCAGCAGTTACTCGACAAACACTGAAGCTTTCTTT	CASSYSTNTEAFF
TRBV27	-	TRBJ2-1	TRBD2	TGTGCCAGCTGTTGTCAGGCTAGCGGGATTTTTGGGTGGAATGAGCAGTTCTTC	CASCCQASGIFGWNEQFF
TRBV20-1	-	TRBJ2-2	-	TGCAGTGCTAGTCGGGTGAACACCGGGGAGCTGTTTTTT	CSASRVNTGELFF
TRBV5-4	-	TRBJ1-2	-	TGTGCCAGCAGCTTAGAGTGGGGGGCTCAAAACTATGGCTACACCTTC	CASSLEWGAQNYGYTF
TRBV28	once	TRBJ2-7	TRBD2	TGTGCCAGCAGTTTGGTTGGGAGATGGGGACTAGCGGGAGCCCACGAGCAGTACTTC	CASSLVGRWGLAGAHEQYF
TRBV20-1	-	TRBJ2-1	-	TGCAGTGCCCCAATGCGGGAGCAGTTCTTC	CSAPMREQFF
TRBV14	-	TRBJ1-2	-	TGTGCCAGCAGCCAAGATGTCCGGACATCAAATGGCTACACCTTC	CASSQDVRTSNGYTF
TRBV6-5	-	TRBJ1-2	-	TGTGCCAGCAGTTACTTACTGGGGTCCGGCTACACCTTC	CASSYLLGSGYTF
TRBV11-2	-	TRBJ2-7	-	TGTGCCAGCAGTTCTGACATGTTAAGCTCCTACGAGCAGTACTTC	CASSSDMLSSYEQYF
TRBV5-1	-	TRBJ1-6	-	TGCGCCAGCAGCTTGAGGGGGGGCGATTCACCCCTCCACTTT	CASSLRGGDSPLHF
TRBV7-8	-	TRBJ1-3	-	TGTGCCAGCAGCCTTAAAATAGACACCATATATTTT	CASSLKIDTIYF
TRBV7-2	-	TRBJ1-1	-	TGTGCCAGCAGCTTAGACCCGGGGGCTGAAGCTTTCTTT	CASSLDPGAEAFF
TRBV5-4	-	TRBJ2-1	TRBD2	TGTGCCAGCAGCTTGGAGCGGGAGGCGAGTAAGCAGTTCTTC	CASSLEREASKQFF
TRBV11-2	-	TRBJ2-1	-	TGTGCCAGCAGCCCCCGACCCGACTGGAATGAGCAGTTCTTC	CASSPRPDWNEQFF
TRBV21-1	-	TRBJ2-7	-	TGTGCCAGCAGCACCTACCGGGACGGCCCACCCCCACGGTACGAGCAGTACTTC	CASSTYRDGPPPRYEQYF
TRBV10-1	-	TRBJ2-7	TRBD2	TGCGCCACCGGACTAGCGGGAGGTTACGAGCAGTACTTC	CATGLAGGYEQYF
TRBV18	-	TRBJ1-5	TRBD1	TGTGCCAGCTCGGAGACGACAGGGCTTCTACAGCCCCAGCATTTT	CASSETTGLLQPQHF
TRBV4-3	-	TRBJ1-1	TRBD1	TGCGCCAGCAGCCCATCCGGGACAGGATACACTGAAGCTTTCTTT	CASSPSGTGYTEAFF
TRBV2	few	TRBJ1-5	-	TGTGCCAGCGTATCGGGGGCGGGTCAGCCCCAGCATTTT	CASVSGAGQPQHF
TRBV14	-	TRBJ1-4	-	TGTGCCAGCAGCCAAGTGTGGGGCTCGGAAAAACTGTTTTTT	CASSQVWGSEKLFF
TRBV7-2	-	TRBJ2-3	TRBD1	TGTGCCAGCAGCTTAAGACAGGGGGCTAACACGGATACGCAGTATTTT	CASSLRQGANTDTQYF
TRBV29-1	few	TRBJ1-3	-	TGCAGCGTTCTAGTGGGAAACACCATATATTTT	CSVLVGNTIYF